These T cell receptor beta chains were read from a single sample in a study of cytomegalovirus exposure and HLA in healthy donors. Measured with immunoSEQ multiplex PCR; TCRdb has only the in-frame clones, and not every one. This sample has roughly 130,000 clones, with 73% found just once. Specimen: PBMCs. These receptors all stem from a woman aged 40-49 years in good health and CMV-seronegative. Both conserved end residues are part of each CDR3. D genes are given only for firm matches. The size field is filled for only some rows; it gives once, few, many or a size class.

clone_size	v_call	d_call	j_call	cdr3_nt	cdr3_aa
.	TRBV11-2	.	TRBJ2-3	TGTGCCAGCAGCGAAACCGGGGATACGCAGTATTTT	CASSETGDTQYF
.	TRBV6-5	.	TRBJ2-1	TGTGCCAGCAGTTACGCGGGGGCTTACAATGAGCAGTTCTTC	CASSYAGAYNEQFF
.	TRBV6-1	.	TRBJ2-7	TGTGCCAGCAGTGAAGTCGGTAATCGGCAGTACTTC	CASSEVGNRQYF
.	TRBV27	.	TRBJ2-7	TGTGCCAGCAGTCAGGGCGGCGAGCAGTACTTC	CASSQGGEQYF
.	TRBV7-2	TRBD2	TRBJ2-5	TGTGCCAGCAGCTTTCAAAGGGGCGGGGGGCAAGAGACCCAGTACTTC	CASSFQRGGGQETQYF
.	TRBV7-9	.	TRBJ1-1	TGTGCCAGCAGCTTTGCCGCCCGGGAGACAGTAGGTTTGGCTTTCTTT	CASSFAARETVGLAFF
.	TRBV5-8	TRBD1	TRBJ1-5	TGTGCCAGCAGCTTAACGATACAGGGGTTCGTAAATCAGCCCCAGCATTTT	CASSLTIQGFVNQPQHF
.	TRBV4-1	.	TRBJ2-2	TGCGCCAGCAGCCAAGATTCGTTGACAGAACCTCTCGCGAACACCGGGGAGCTGTTTTTT	CASSQDSLTEPLANTGELFF
.	TRBV6-4	.	TRBJ1-5	TGTGCCAGCAGTGCCTCACAGGGTCCGGGGCAGCCCCAGCATTTT	CASSASQGPGQPQHF
.	TRBV7-9	TRBD1	TRBJ2-5	TGTGCCAGCAGCTCTTCCGGACAGGGGTTTACCCAGTACTTC	CASSSSGQGFTQYF
.	TRBV7-8	.	TRBJ2-5	TGTGCCAGCAGCTTAGCGCTTAGAGACAGGACCCAGTACTTC	CASSLALRDRTQYF
.	TRBV7-9	TRBD1	TRBJ1-1	TGTGCCAGCAGCTTACGGCAGGGGGTGAGGAACACTGAAGCTTTCTTT	CASSLRQGVRNTEAFF
.	TRBV7-9	TRBD2	TRBJ2-5	TGTGCCAGCAGCTTACTAGCGGGGGTCGAGACCCAGTACTTC	CASSLLAGVETQYF
.	TRBV7-2	.	TRBJ1-1	TGTGCCAGCAGCTCTCCCCAGGGGTTAGGGCTACTGAACACTGAAGCTTTCTTT	CASSSPQGLGLLNTEAFF
few	TRBV2	.	TRBJ2-7	TGTGCCAGCAGTAGTAGGGCAGGGGCCTACGAGCAGTACTTC	CASSSRAGAYEQYF
.	TRBV4-1	TRBD1	TRBJ1-6	TGCGCCAGCAGCCAAGTGACAGGGGGGGTATGGGATTCACCCCTCCACTTT	CASSQVTGGVWDSPLHF
few	TRBV6-1	.	TRBJ2-5	TGTGCCAGCCGCGGGGCATGGGAGACCCAGTACTTC	CASRGAWETQYF
.	TRBV7-9	TRBD1	TRBJ1-4	TGTGCCAGCAGCTACGGACAGGGAGTACGCGAAAAACTGTTTTTT	CASSYGQGVREKLFF